A selection of T cell receptor beta chains follows, all from one sample in a study of ipilimumab plus nivolumab after autologous stem cell transplantation. Assay: immunoSEQ multiplex PCR; the TCRdb copy retains only in-frame clones and omits some. The sample has about 24,000 clones; about 82% are singletons. The specimen was PBMCs, collected in a trial of ipilimumab plus nivolumab as post-transplant consolidation. All receptors derive from a male donor with diffuse large B-cell lymphoma. The CDR3 runs from the conserved cysteine through the conserved F or W. A D gene is named only where the DNA matches it firmly. The size entry is marked missing in some rows and otherwise reads once, few, many or a size class.

size: -
V: TRBV18
D: -
J: TRBJ2-5
DNA: TGTGCCAGCTCCCCCCCGACAGAACAAGAGACCCAGTACTTC
CDR3: CASSPPTEQETQYF

size: -
V: TRBV2
D: TRBD2
J: TRBJ2-5
DNA: TGTGCCAGCAGTGCGACTAGCGGGGGGGACGGGTACTTC
CDR3: CASSATSGGDGYF

size: -
V: TRBV21-1
D: -
J: TRBJ2-4
DNA: TGTGCCAGCCCCTGGGGTGCCAAAAACATTCAGTACTTC
CDR3: CASPWGAKNIQYF

size: -
V: TRBV29-1
D: TRBD1
J: TRBJ2-7
DNA: TGCAGCGTAAACAGGGACAGGGGCGGGGACGAGCAGTACTTC
CDR3: CSVNRDRGGDEQYF

size: medium-sized
V: TRBV4-1
D: TRBD2
J: TRBJ2-7
DNA: TGCGCCAGCAGCCAAGATTTCGCGGGGGGGCCAGGGTACGAGCAGTACTTC
CDR3: CASSQDFAGGPGYEQYF

size: -
V: TRBV7-9
D: -
J: TRBJ1-4
DNA: TGTGCCAGCAGCACACGGCGTGGGTCGGACGATGAAAAACTGTTTTTT
CDR3: CASSTRRGSDDEKLFF

size: -
V: TRBV18
D: TRBD2
J: TRBJ2-1
DNA: TGTGCCAGCTCACCACGTGCGCTAGCGGGGGCCTCTTACAATGAGCAGTTCTTC
CDR3: CASSPRALAGASYNEQFF

size: once
V: TRBV7-2
D: -
J: TRBJ2-3
DNA: TGTGCCAGCAGCTTCGAGAGAGATACGCAGTATTTT
CDR3: CASSFERDTQYF

size: -
V: TRBV21-1
D: -
J: TRBJ1-6
DNA: TGTGCCAGCAGCAAACAAACGGATTCACCCCTCCACTTT
CDR3: CASSKQTDSPLHF

size: -
V: TRBV9
D: -
J: TRBJ2-2
DNA: TGTGCCAGCAGCTCCCCAAAAGGAGGGACTAACACCGGGGAGCTGTTTTTT
CDR3: CASSSPKGGTNTGELFF

size: -
V: TRBV4-2
D: -
J: TRBJ2-6
DNA: TGTGCCAGCAGCCAAAGCCAGGGCCTCCCGGGGGGGGCCAACGTCCTGACTTTC
CDR3: CASSQSQGLPGGANVLTF

size: -
V: TRBV12-5
D: -
J: TRBJ1-6
DNA: TGTGCTAGTGGTTTGGTGGTGGGGGCGACGCATTCACCCCTCCACTTT
CDR3: CASGLVVGATHSPLHF